What follows describes a single TCR beta chain. No antigen is known for it. These data originate in a study of chemoradiotherapy in HPV16-positive cancers. Study summary: Candidate HPV-specific T-cell clones and common TCR motifs came from functional assays in a couple of HPV16-positive patients. Study-wide findings and caveats: Better recurrence-free survival went with HPV-responsive T-cell expansion in HPV16-positive patients. Non-HPV-specific T cells did not expand in tumors during treatment, whereas candidate HPV-specific clones and E7-related motifs did.

Repeated repertoire sampling spanned the course of chemoradiotherapy. Sequencing was performed with immunoSEQ multiplex PCR; in TCRdb, only in-frame clones are kept and a portion is missing. This table holds fewer than 15,000 clones, just over 90% found once. Germline lookup yields CDR1 SGDLS and CDR2 YYNGEE. Trimming pared 0 bases from V and 8 bases from J, leaving 20 bases between. CDR3 length: 17 residues. This chain uses TRBV9 with TRBJ1-4; D may be TRBD1 (5 bases). The receptor was derived from a human donor with HPV-associated anogenital cancer. Here the sequenced sample was blood, taken from a patient who underwent chemoradiotherapy. In nucleotides, the CDR3 is TGTGCCAGCAGCGTAGAATCCAGGGCTGTGAGGCTGGAAAAACTGTTTTTT. Encoded protein: CASSVESRAVRLEKLFF.